This paragraph covers one T cell receptor beta chain sequence. What this receptor recognizes is not known. Per-base quality was not reported, and no clone a single base away is much larger than it. This specimen comes from a study of tumor-infiltrating lymphocytes in localized non-small cell lung cancer (dated by TCRdb to 2020 to 2022). With regard to the full study: Patients whose samples were collected after neoadjuvant chemotherapy, as well as both smokers and never-smokers and several histologies, were included in the cohort. The overall ICON cohort was composed of around 150 surgical patients with localized non-small cell lung cancer whose tumors were resected. Each patient contributed resected tumor tissue and uninvolved lung tissue from the same patient, described as non-adjacent to the tumor. The same patients underwent several integrated assays, with TCR sequencing performed together with flow cytometry, multiplex immunofluorescence, RNA-seq, exome sequencing and proteomics. A total of 50 to 60 patients were included in the paired tumor versus uninvolved lung comparison of immunoSEQ T-cell fraction.

The T-cell fraction in tumor and uninvolved lung tissue was provided by TCR sequencing with the immunoSEQ assay. The paper's data handling went like this. To analyze survival, patients were divided into a high T-cell fraction group (upper tertile) and a low T-cell fraction group (lower two tertiles), and the two groups were compared using a log-rank test. A signed-rank test was used to check for differences in T-cell fraction between paired tumor and uninvolved lung. TCRdb holds this immuneACCESS table with in-frame rearrangements only. Some clones are missing; in checked studies, unresolved V genes explain under half, and the rest has no known cause. The D gene and trimming were derived from the DNA, and the V and J assignments and clone size from that table. For this sample the table gives thousands of clones, of which 68% were detected only once. The ten largest clones capture about 9.4% of the sample.

Patient enrollment in ICON started in 2016, and the final patient was enrolled in 2018. From a subcohort of 76 patients, fresh tumor and matched uninvolved tissue were collected for in-depth immune analyses, including TCR sequencing. No cell sorting was done, and TCR sequencing was instead run on DNA isolated from bulk tissue. What the authors observed across the whole study: The TCR-derived T-cell fraction showed no difference between the flow cytometry-defined immunotypes IM1 (good prognosis) and IM2 (poor prognosis). Because different assays used different pieces of the same tissue, technical variation could not be distinguished from intratumor heterogeneity. Since assay coverage differed from patient to patient depending on how much tissue was available, TCR sequencing was done for only a subset of the cohort. In line with immunofluorescence CD3 counts, TCRbeta sequencing supported higher T cell infiltration in tumors compared with uninvolved lung tissue.

CDR1 SEHNR and CDR2 FQNEAQ were looked up in the germline V gene (reference sequence). CDR3 length: 12 amino acids, cysteine to phenylalanine. Only CDR3 DNA remains: 36 bases, in frame from the first base. The germline V end is reduced by 6 bases and the J end by 8 bases; junction bases left unmatched: 3. The sequence was collected from a human donor with non-small cell lung cancer. This receptor chain uses TRBV7-9 and TRBJ2-1, with 8 junctional bases fitting TRBD1. Material: uninvolved lung tissue not adjacent to the tumor. At the DNA level, the sequence is TGTGCCAGCAGTCCGACAGGGGATGAGCAGTTCTTC. Its translation is CASSPTGDEQFF.